The table lists the clone carrying this TCR beta chain with a few counts. As yet, its antigen is unknown. The entry originates in a study of beta chain features in type 1 diabetes. About the study: Healthy donors, compared against patients, showed similar age, gender and cell yields. Overall study findings and caveats: Diminished insertions and augmented deletions at VDJ junctions characterized type 1 diabetes patients. Among patients with Type 1 diabetes, TCRB CDR3s were moderately but significantly shorter in every one of the four CD4+ subsets.

The sequenced template was cDNA made from the entire isolated RNA. The method was immunoSEQ multiplex PCR; TCRdb's version includes in-frame clones alone and lacks a portion of them. The top ten clones hold under 1.3% of a sample with some 270,000 clones, approximately 8% of them seen once. Germline CDR1 reads SGHRS; CDR2 reads YFSETQ. This CDR3 comprises 14 residues. V lost 1 base and J lost 4, with 12 bases in between. This clonotype was obtained from a woman aged 18 to 35 in good health. V usage is TRBV5-1 and J usage is TRBJ2-7; no reliable D call. The sample comprised central memory CD4+ T cells from blood. DNA of the CDR3: TGCGCCAGCAGCTTGAGTTCGTTGGGATACGAGCAGTACTTC. It codes for CASSLSSLGYEQYF.